Each of the 8 T cell receptor beta chains below was sequenced from the same sample in a study of OX40 agonist ivuxolimab in advanced cancers. Repertoires were generated with immunoSEQ multiplex PCR, while TCRdb's copy carries only in-frame clones and drops some. The sample carries tens of thousands of clones, 87% recorded once. The material was CD4+ or CD8+ T cells sorted from blood, obtained in a trial of the OX40 agonist ivuxolimab. These receptors all stem from an adult with an advanced solid tumor such as melanoma, head and neck, liver or kidney cancer.

The chain uses TRBV30 and TRBJ2-1; TRBD2 is a possible D gene (6 bases). This CDR3 comprises 14 residues. Trimming left V 1 base short and J 10 bases short, with 17 bases between. From germline, CDR1 is GTSNPN and CDR2 SVGIG (reference sequence). The CDR3 is CAWSARGYVREQFF. CDR3 DNA: TGTGCCTGGAGTGCCCGGGGGTACGTAAGAGAGCAGTTCTTC. Variable domain in full (rest from reference TRBV30 and TRBJ2-1): SQTIHQWPATLVQPVGSPLSLECTVEGTSNPNLYWYRQAAGRGLQLLFYSVGIGQISSEVPQNLSASRPQDRQFILSSKKLLLSDSGFYLCAWSARGYVREQFFGPGTRLTVL.

The chain links TRBV7-6 to TRBJ1-5; D unclear. Germline V lookup: CDR1 SGHVS, CDR2 FNYEAQ. V lost 5 bases, J lost 3 bases, and 11 bases lay in between. The CDR3 length is 14 residues. DNA of the CDR3: TGTGCCAGCAGCCCGAACGGACTCAATCAGCCCCAGCATTTT. Translation gives CASSPNGLNQPQHF.

This chain joins TRBV19 and TRBJ2-5; weak D call: TRBD1 (5 bases). CDR1 and CDR2 (germline): LNHDA, SQIVND (reference sequence). The CDR3 is 15 residues long. V was cut by 4 bases and J by 5 bases, with 17 bases left in between. CDR3 sequence (DNA): TGTGCCAGTAGTACCCTCTGGGGCCCAAGGGAGACCCAGTACTTC. Translated: CASSTLWGPRETQYF.

This clone was seen only once. The chain employs TRBV6-5 and TRBJ2-7; the D is unclear. Per germline, CDR1 MNHEY and CDR2 SVGAGI. The CDR3 totals 14 residues. V lost 2 bases, J lost 3 bases, and 11 bases lay in between. This chain's CDR3 is CASSYRAGVYEQYF. CDR3 nucleotides: TGTGCCAGCAGTTACCGCGCAGGAGTCTACGAGCAGTACTTC.

The chain recombines TRBV2 with TRBJ1-2, with D perhaps matching TRBD1 (6 bases). CDR1 and CDR2 from the germline V gene are SNHLY and FYNNEI. The CDR3 consists of 13 residues. Trimming shortened V by 6 bases and J by 8 bases, and 16 bases separated the two germline ends. CDR3 DNA: TGTGCCAGCAGCGAATTAGGACAGAGCGGCTACACCTTC. Its protein product is CASSELGQSGYTF.

This chain uses TRBV9 with TRBJ2-7; 8 bases align to TRBD1. The ends lost 0 bases at V and 2 bases at J; junction bases unmatched: 4. Germline values: CDR1 SGDLS, CDR2 YYNGEE. CDR3 size: 15 residues. DNA for the CDR3: TGTGCCAGCAGCGTAGGGGGGACAGGAACCTACGAGCAGTACTTC. The encoded protein is CASSVGGTGTYEQYF. Complete variable domain (other parts from reference TRBV9 and TRBJ2-7): DSGVTQTPKHLITATGQRVTLRCSPRSGDLSVYWYQQSLDQGLQFLIQYYNGEERAKGNILERFSAQQFPDLHSELNLSSLELGDSALYFCASSVGGTGTYEQYFGPGTRLTVT.

Turning to this clone: The same CDR3 is also encoded by other DNA sequences in this sample. The J gene is TRBJ1-1, the V gene TRBV6-1, with D possibly TRBD1 on 5 matching bases. The germline V and J ends were trimmed by 7 bases and 5 bases, with 8 bases remaining between them. The V gene's germline CDR1 is MNHNS and CDR2 SASEGT. This CDR3 has 11 residues. CDR3 region: CASNGGTEAFF. For the CDR3, the DNA is TGTGCCAGCAACGGGGGGACTGAAGCTTTCTTT.

This clone was counted once. The chain is built from TRBV5-4 and TRBJ2-2; 11 bases are a match to TRBD2. The CDR3 contains 16 residues. Germline V CDR1 and CDR2: SGHNT, YYREEE (reference sequence). With V trimmed by 4 bases and J by 4 bases, 6 bases remained unmatched. CDR3 coding DNA: TGTGCCAGCAGCCTTAGCGGGAGGGCCAGCACCGGGGAGCTGTTTTTT. It translates to CASSLSGRASTGELFF.